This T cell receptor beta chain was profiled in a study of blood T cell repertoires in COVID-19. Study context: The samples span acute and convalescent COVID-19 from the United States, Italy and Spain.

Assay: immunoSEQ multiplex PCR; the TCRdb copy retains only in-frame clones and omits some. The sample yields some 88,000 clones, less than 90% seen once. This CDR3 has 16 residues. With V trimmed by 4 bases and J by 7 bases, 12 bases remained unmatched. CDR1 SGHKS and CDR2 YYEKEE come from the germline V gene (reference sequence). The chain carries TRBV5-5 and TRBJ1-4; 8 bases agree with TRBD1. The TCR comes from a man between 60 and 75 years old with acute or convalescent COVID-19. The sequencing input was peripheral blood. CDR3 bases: TGTGCCAGCAGCACCGGACGACAGGGGACAGGTGAAAAACTGTTTTTT. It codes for CASSTGRQGTGEKLFF.